The text below deals with one T cell receptor (beta chain). Germline CDR1 and CDR2: SGHRS and YFSETQ. V lost 0 bases, J lost 6 bases, and 5 bases stayed unmatched. The CDR3 consists of 15 residues. This sample is part of a study of blood T cell repertoires in COVID-19. For the study at large: Whether acute or convalescent, the COVID-19 samples came from the United States, Italy and Spain. Sources were T cells, B-cell-depleted T cells, or PBMCs; the material itself was cDNA or gDNA.

Assay: immunoSEQ multiplex PCR; the TCRdb copy retains only in-frame clones and omits some. The data show 300,000 to 400,000 clones, about 90% seen once. This sequence originates from a woman aged 45-60 years who had recovered from COVID-19. Sequenced: peripheral blood. The chain couples TRBV5-1 to TRBJ2-1; TRBD2 agrees at 8 bases. The CDR3, as DNA: TGCGCCAGCAGCTTGGTTGCGGGGGGACCCAATGAGCAGTTCTTC. Its protein is CASSLVAGGPNEQFF.